This TCR beta chain was obtained from a study of brain T cells in children with intractable seizures (dated by TCRdb to the early 2020s). Turning to the overall study: Resected brain tissue from about 53 pediatric epilepsy surgery cases was initially screened for immune gene transcripts with a NanoString immunology panel. Among the approximately twelve selected surgery cases, pre-surgery blood was additionally sequenced for eight, leaving four cases with brain tissue only. Overall results and qualifications from the work: Viral specificity was inferred only from CDR3 sequence similarity, and patients' HCMV serostatus was unknown. Because pre- and post-surgery blood were sequenced to different depths, clones absent from the pre-surgery sample may reflect undersampling.

Its CDR3 holds 15 amino acids, cysteine through phenylalanine. Of the read, only the CDR3 DNA is kept; its 45 bases are in frame from base 1. CDR1 and CDR2, looked up from the germline V gene (reference sequence), are LNHDA and SQIVND. The sample's time point label, decoded: resected brain tissue, or blood drawn just prior to surgery. The surgery cases showing the highest brain T cell transcript signatures were chosen for TCR beta chain sequencing of brain tissue and, when available, of blood. Prior to surgery, the patients had been treated with at least one anti-epileptic drug. The TCR-sequenced patients were children whose drug-resistant epilepsy was caused by tuberous sclerosis complex, focal cortical dysplasia, Rasmussen encephalitis or hemimegalencephaly. Blood was drawn right before the epilepsy surgery. Bulk genomic DNA was extracted from unsorted brain tissue and whole blood with the Monarch genomic DNA purification kit.

TCR beta chain sequences were generated from genomic DNA using the immunoSEQ assay. Per the original workflow: CDR3 sequences not starting with the conserved framework cysteine at position 104 were manually removed. Clonality was calculated as one minus the normalized Shannon's Diversity Index, with values ranging from 0 (maximal diversity) to 1 (oligoclonal). Differences in the frequency of the same CDR3 between samples, such as brain versus blood, were assessed with chi-squared comparison-of-proportions tests. Public clonotypes were found by searching immuneACCESS, and the VDJdb browser was used to assess similarity to known antiviral clonotypes. TCRdb obtained this table from immuneACCESS and retained in-frame rearrangements with V and J assigned. These tables miss some clones; where compared with another copy, unresolved V genes account for less than half of the shortfall, and the remainder is unexplained. Clone size and V and J calls were adopted from that table, with D and trimming inferred from the DNA. The sample table holds 70,000 to 85,000 clones, of which about 90% were seen once. The ten top clones hold around 24% of the sample.

About this clone itself: Its antigen remains undetermined. The junction departs from the called germline gene at one end, perhaps through a read error.

The receptor was isolated from a girl aged 2-10 years with Rasmussen encephalitis and intractable seizures. The specimen comprised peripheral blood, sampled at surgery. The rearranged chain carries TRBV19 and TRBJ1-6; a stretch of 7 junction bases matches TRBD1. The DNA reads TGTGCCAGTACCGACCCGACAGGGTATAGTTCACCCCTCCACTTT. This yields the protein CASTDPTGYSSPLHF.